This T cell receptor beta chain was sequenced during a study of cytotoxic CD8 clonotypes in ibrutinib-treated CLL. Turning to the study itself: Among the samples, the mean was around 260,000 productive templates and 85,000 to 95,000 productive rearrangements. Study-wide points: Baseline clonality, above age-matched healthy donor levels, tracked circulating CD8+ T-cell counts.

Produced via immunoSEQ multiplex PCR; TCRdb's table is partial and in-frame only. The data show 42,000 or so clones, approximately 71% seen once. CDR3 length: 18 amino acids. Germline CDR1 reads SGHAT; CDR2 reads FQNNGV. V lost 0 bases and J 0 bases, leaving 15 bases between the germline ends. As for this clone: Its antigen remains unidentified.

V gene TRBV11-2 combines with J gene TRBJ1-3; D is possibly TRBD1 (5 bases). The sequence was collected from a human donor with chronic lymphocytic leukemia. The specimen comprised PBMCs, sampled at disease progression, from a patient treated with ibrutinib. CDR3 coding DNA: TGTGCCAGCAGCTTAGAAATCGGACACCCGAGCTCTGGAAACACCATATATTTT. Protein sequence: CASSLEIGHPSSGNTIYF.